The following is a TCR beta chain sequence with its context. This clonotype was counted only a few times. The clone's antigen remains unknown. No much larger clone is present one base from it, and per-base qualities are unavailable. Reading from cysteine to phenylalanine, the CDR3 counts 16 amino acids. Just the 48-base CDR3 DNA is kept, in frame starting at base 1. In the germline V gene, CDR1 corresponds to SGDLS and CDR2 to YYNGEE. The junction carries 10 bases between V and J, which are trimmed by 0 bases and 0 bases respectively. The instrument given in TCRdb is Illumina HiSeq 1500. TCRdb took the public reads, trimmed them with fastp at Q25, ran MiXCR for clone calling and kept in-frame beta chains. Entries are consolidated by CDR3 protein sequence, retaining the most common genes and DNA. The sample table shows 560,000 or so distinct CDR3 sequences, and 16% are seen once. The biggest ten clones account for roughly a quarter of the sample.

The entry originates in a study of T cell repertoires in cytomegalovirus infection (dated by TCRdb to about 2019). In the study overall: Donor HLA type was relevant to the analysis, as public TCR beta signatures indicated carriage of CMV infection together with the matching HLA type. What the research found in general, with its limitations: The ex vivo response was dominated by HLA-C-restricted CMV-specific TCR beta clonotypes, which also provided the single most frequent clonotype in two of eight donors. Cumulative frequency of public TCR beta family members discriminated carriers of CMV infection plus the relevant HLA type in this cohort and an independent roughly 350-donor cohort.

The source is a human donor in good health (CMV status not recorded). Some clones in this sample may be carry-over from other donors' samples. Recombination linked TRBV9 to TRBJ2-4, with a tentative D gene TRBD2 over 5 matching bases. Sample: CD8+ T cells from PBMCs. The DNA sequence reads TGTGCCAGCAGCGTAGGGACCGGGATAGCCAAAAACATTCAGTACTTC. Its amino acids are CASSVGTGIAKNIQYF.